The subject of this entry is one T cell receptor (beta chain). This entry comes from a study of regulatory and conventional T cells in RAG deficiency. The assay was immunoSEQ multiplex PCR, and TCRdb's table has in-frame clones only and misses some. The repertoire includes around 30,000 clones, about 95% of them detected once, and over 0.15% sits in the top ten. This CDR3 comprises 16 residues. The V gene's germline CDR1 is MRHNA and CDR2 SNTAGT. Trimming cost V 2 bases and J 5 bases; bases outside gene matches: 8. Conventional CD4+ T cells were sorted from blood as CD25-low CD127-high cells. In addition, the sample was reused for a study of regulatory T cells. In that study: Primers: 52 TRBV forward and 13 TRBJ reverse.

V gene TRBV6-4 combines with J gene TRBJ2-2; 7 positions agree with TRBD1. The source is a human donor in good health. Material for sequencing was CD25- CD4+ T cells sorted from blood. The CDR3 DNA sequence: TGTGCCAGCAGTGACCGCCGGACAGGTCTGACCGGGGAGCTGTTTTTT. Translation: CASSDRRTGLTGELFF.